This T cell receptor (beta chain) was identified in a study of shared clonotypes between healthy human individuals. Turning to the study itself: Per-donor plates numbered three CD4 naive, three CD4 memory, two CD8 naive and one CD8 memory. Notes on the study in general: The rarefaction results pointed to incomplete sorted-subset sequencing despite large depth. Expectations were that clonotype sharing among donors would be affected by sequencing depth.

Comments on this clone: Its specificity is not known.

The repertoire was sequenced with immunoSEQ multiplex PCR; TCRdb's copy has only in-frame clones and lacks some. Of millions of clones listed, 85% to 95% are singletons. Cells designated naive CD8 were CD45RO-negative and were positively selected for CCR7, with terminally differentiated effector memory CD45RA+ cells excluded. All participating donors were Caucasian adults from Nashville, Tennessee. The CDR3 spans 14 residues. Germline CDR1 and CDR2: MNHEY and SVGAGI. Trimming left V 5 bases short and J 4 bases short, with 13 bases between. The sequenced sample consisted of naive CD8+ T cells from PBMCs. The rearrangement joins TRBV6-5 to TRBJ2-3; D is unclear. The receptor's source is a man between 18 and 29 years old in good health. Some clones in this sample may be carry-over from other donors' samples. As DNA, the CDR3 is TGTGCCAGCAGTCAGGATTATGGTTCAGATACGCAGTATTTT. This sequence encodes CASSQDYGSDTQYF.